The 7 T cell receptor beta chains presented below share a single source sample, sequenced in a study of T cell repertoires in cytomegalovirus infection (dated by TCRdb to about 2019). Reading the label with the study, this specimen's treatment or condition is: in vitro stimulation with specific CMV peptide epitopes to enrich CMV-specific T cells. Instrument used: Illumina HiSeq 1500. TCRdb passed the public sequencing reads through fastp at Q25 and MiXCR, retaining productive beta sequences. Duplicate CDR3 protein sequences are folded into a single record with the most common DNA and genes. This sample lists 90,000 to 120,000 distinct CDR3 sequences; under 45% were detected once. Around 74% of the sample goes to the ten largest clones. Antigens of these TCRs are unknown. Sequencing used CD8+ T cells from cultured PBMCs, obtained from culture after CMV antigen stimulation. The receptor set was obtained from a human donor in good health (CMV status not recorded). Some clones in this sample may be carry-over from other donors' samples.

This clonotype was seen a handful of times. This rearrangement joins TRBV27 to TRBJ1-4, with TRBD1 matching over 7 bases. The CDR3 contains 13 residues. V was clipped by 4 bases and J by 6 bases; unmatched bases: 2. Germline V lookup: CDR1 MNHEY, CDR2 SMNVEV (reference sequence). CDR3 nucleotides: TGTGCCAGCAGTTGGCAGGGGGATGAAAAACTGTTTTTT. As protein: CASSWQGDEKLFF.

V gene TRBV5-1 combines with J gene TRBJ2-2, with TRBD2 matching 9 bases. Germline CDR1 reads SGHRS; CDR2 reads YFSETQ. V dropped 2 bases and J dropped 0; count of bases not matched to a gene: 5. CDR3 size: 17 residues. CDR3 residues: CASSFEIAGANTGELFF. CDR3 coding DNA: TGCGCCAGCAGCTTCGAGATAGCGGGGGCGAACACCGGGGAGCTGTTTTTT.

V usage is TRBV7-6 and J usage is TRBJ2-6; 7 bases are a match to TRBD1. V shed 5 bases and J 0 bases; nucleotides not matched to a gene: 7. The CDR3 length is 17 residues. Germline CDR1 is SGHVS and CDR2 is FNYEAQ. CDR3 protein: CASSPRQGFSGANVLTF. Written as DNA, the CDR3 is TGTGCCAGCAGCCCCAGACAGGGTTTCTCTGGGGCCAACGTCCTGACTTTC.

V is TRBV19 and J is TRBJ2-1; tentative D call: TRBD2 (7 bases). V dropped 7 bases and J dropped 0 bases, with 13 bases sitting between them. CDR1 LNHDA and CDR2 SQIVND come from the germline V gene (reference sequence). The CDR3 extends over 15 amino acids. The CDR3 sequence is CASTAGAPSYNEQFF. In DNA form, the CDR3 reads TGTGCCAGTACCGCGGGGGCCCCCTCCTACAATGAGCAGTTCTTC. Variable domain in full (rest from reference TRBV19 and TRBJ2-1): DGGITQSPKYLFRKEGQNVTLSCEQNLNHDAMYWYRQDPGQGLRLIYYSQIVNDFQKGDIAEGYSVSREKKESFPLTVTSAQKNPTAFYLCASTAGAPSYNEQFFGPGTRLTVL.

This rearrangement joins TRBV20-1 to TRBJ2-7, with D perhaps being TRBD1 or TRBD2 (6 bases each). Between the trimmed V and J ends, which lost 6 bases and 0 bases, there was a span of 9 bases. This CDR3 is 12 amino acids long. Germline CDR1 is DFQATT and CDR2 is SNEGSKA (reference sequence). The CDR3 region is CSARGDSYEQYF. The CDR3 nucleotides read TGCAGTGCAAGGGGGGACTCCTACGAGCAGTACTTC.

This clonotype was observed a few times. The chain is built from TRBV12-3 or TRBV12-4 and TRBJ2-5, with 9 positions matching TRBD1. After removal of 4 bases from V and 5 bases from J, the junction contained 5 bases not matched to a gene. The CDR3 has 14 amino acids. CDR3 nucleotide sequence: TGTGCCAGCAGTTCGGGACAGGGCTTCGAGACCCAGTACTTC. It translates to CASSSGQGFETQYF.

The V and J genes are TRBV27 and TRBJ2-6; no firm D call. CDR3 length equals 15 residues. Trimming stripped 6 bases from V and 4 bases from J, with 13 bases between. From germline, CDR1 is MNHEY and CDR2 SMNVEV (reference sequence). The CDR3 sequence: CASRELRLGANVLTF. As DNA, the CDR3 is TGTGCCAGCAGGGAATTACGTCTGGGGGCCAACGTCCTGACTTTC.